Sequencing of this TCR beta chain was carried out in a study of T-cell memory formation after mild COVID-19. Via MiXCR, TCRdb re-called the 5' RACE reads, giving one row per CDR3 protein. The table records some 350,000 distinct CDR3 sequences, about a sixth of them present only once. Germline assignment: CDR1 SGHTA and CDR2 FQGTGA. The length of the CDR3 is 14 residues. V was pared by 3 bases and J by 0 bases, with 8 bases between. The sequencing sample was made of PBMCs or a T cell subset sorted from them (not recorded which). This sequence joins TRBV7-3 and TRBJ1-1, with D perhaps TRBD1 (5 bases). This clonotype was obtained from a man aged 18 to 29 who had mild COVID-19 (a few samples of this study predate the infection). Cell type and time point are not known. The CDR3: CASSFGGLNTEAFF. The CDR3 bases are TGTGCCAGCAGCTTCGGGGGATTGAACACTGAAGCTTTCTTT.